The clone carrying this T cell receptor (beta chain) has at least ten counts. Its antigen is undetermined. This entry comes from a study of CD8 T cells in ankylosing spondylitis. Broader study findings: Typical of ankylosing spondylitis blood, it appeared, was a TCR beta motif of seven to nine highly homologous variants.

Per germline, CDR1 LGHDT and CDR2 YNNKEL (reference sequence). V dropped 2 bases and J dropped 5 bases, with 12 bases sitting between them. The CDR3 runs 14 residues. Library preparation for TCR beta used quantitative 5'-RACE with molecular barcodes. TCRdb fed the 5' RACE reads into MiXCR, producing one record per CDR3 protein. Of around 120,000 distinct CDR3 sequences listed, approximately 13% are singletons. This TCR was sampled from a female donor with ankylosing spondylitis or in good health (not recorded which). The sequenced sample was blood, either unsorted or a sorted T cell fraction (not recorded which). The chain employs TRBV3-1 and TRBJ2-5; D might be TRBD1 (6 bases). CDR3 residues: CASSQLTGLETQYF. DNA for the CDR3: TGTGCCAGCAGCCAACTTACAGGGCTGGAGACCCAGTACTTC.